Detailed here is one T cell receptor (beta chain). One end of the junction fails to match germline, which may point to a read error. This sample also contains other DNA sequences that code for the same CDR3. This sample stems from a study of control samples from healthy donors and cancer patients. The repertoire was sequenced with immunoSEQ multiplex PCR; TCRdb's copy has only in-frame clones and lacks some. The table lists about 200,000 clones, about 90% of them singletons. From germline, CDR1 is MNHNS and CDR2 SASEGT. This CDR3 has 14 amino acids. The sample comprised blood. The receptor comes from a man aged 25-45 years in good health. The rearrangement joins TRBV6-1 to TRBJ2-7, with D unclear. CDR3 loop: CASSEDDGSYEQYF. The CDR3 DNA is TGTGCCAGTAGTGAAGACGACGGCTCCTACGAGCAGTACTTC.